The subject of this entry is one T cell receptor beta chain. The germline V and J ends were trimmed by 4 bases and 5 bases, with 11 bases remaining between them. Per germline, CDR1 SGHTA and CDR2 FQGTGA. CDR3 length equals 13 residues. Alongside a J-beta primer mix, a sample-barcoded 5' primer served in a second PCR lasting 7 to 11 cycles. From the 5' RACE reads, TCRdb called clonotypes with MiXCR, one entry per CDR3 protein. This table has fewer than 2,000,000 distinct CDR3 sequences, 39% appearing once. This sample stems from a study of blood T cells in healthy people across ages. Whole-study context: Template switching picked up about one barcoded beta molecule for each two T cells.

The TCR sequence derives from a human donor in good health. The rearrangement uses TRBV7-3 and TRBJ2-5; D remains ambiguous. Input material: blood. This chain's CDR3 is CASSSNVGETQYF. The DNA for the CDR3 is TGTGCCAGCAGCTCCAATGTGGGGGAGACCCAGTACTTC.